These T cell receptor beta chains were read from a single sample in a study of T cells after yellow fever vaccination. TCRdb reanalysed the 5' RACE reads using MiXCR and keeps one entry per CDR3 protein. This sample has some 350,000 distinct CDR3 sequences, with approximately 10% found just once. Sequencing used PBMCs, obtained on the day of the first yellow fever vaccination. The receptors derive from a man aged 18 to 29 who received the YFV17D yellow fever vaccine. Both conserved end residues are trimmed from each CDR3.

v_call	j_call	cdr3_aa
TRBV18	TRBJ2-1	ASSPLQGLSYNEQF
TRBV7-2	TRBJ2-5	ASILATVPVLETQY
TRBV7-6	TRBJ2-1	ASSWGTAEQF
TRBV6-5	TRBJ1-5	ASSYHGTNQPQH
TRBV21-1	TRBJ2-3	ASRRHHRSSLLSTDTQY
TRBV18	TRBJ2-1	ASSTGQGRSQPYNEQF
TRBV5-1	TRBJ2-1	ASSPGLYSLYNEQF
TRBV14	TRBJ2-6	ASSNTGANVLT
TRBV5-6	TRBJ1-1	ASSNRGRLNTEAF
TRBV12-3/TRBV12-4	TRBJ2-1	ASSFLRTGSRL
TRBV6-2/TRBV6-3	TRBJ1-1	ASRHPGPEAF
TRBV9	TRBJ2-1	ASSVDGSPPSYNEQF
TRBV7-9	TRBJ2-3	ASSLVGTDLTDTQY
TRBV20-1	TRBJ1-1	SPRDSGGRTEAF
TRBV10-3	TRBJ2-6	AITAGLGSGANVLT
TRBV3-1	TRBJ1-2	ASSQQSRGWGYGYT
TRBV7-9	TRBJ2-1	ASSFKDRGLHEQF
TRBV30	TRBJ2-3	AWTTSGGTTQTTDTQY
TRBV20-1	TRBJ2-1	SARGLAGGSSYNEQF
TRBV6-2/TRBV6-3	TRBJ2-1	ASSYSGGNNEQF
TRBV20-1	TRBJ2-2	SARTSNTGELF
TRBV7-2	TRBJ1-1	ASRGAGGGTEAF
TRBV23-1	TRBJ1-5	ASSHGGNQPQH
TRBV7-9	TRBJ2-1	ASSHNRGFRHYNEQF
TRBV4-2	TRBJ2-1	ASSPPGLPSYNEQF
TRBV15	TRBJ2-5	ATSSGARETQY
TRBV9	TRBJ2-2	ASSVVGDTGELF
TRBV13	TRBJ1-2	ASSLQDGGYT
TRBV4-3	TRBJ2-1	ASSQDRGQGVTYNEQF
TRBV12-3/TRBV12-4	TRBJ2-5	ASSFRGLIETQY
TRBV5-1	TRBJ1-1	ASSGGDRSRPWNTEAF
TRBV2	TRBJ2-2	ASRRDTSTGELF
TRBV7-3	TRBJ2-1	ASSSLGTSGASYNEQF
TRBV11-2	TRBJ2-3	ASSSRLAGFTDTQY
TRBV20-1	TRBJ1-1	SAPRHRSGAEAF
TRBV4-3	TRBJ1-4	ASSHSESGSEKLF